These 25 T cell receptor beta chains were all obtained from the same sample, sequenced in a study of shared clonotypes between healthy human individuals. The protocol was immunoSEQ multiplex PCR, while the TCRdb copy is restricted to in-frame clones and leaves out a portion. The sample has over 950,000 clones; about 80% are singletons. The sequencing sample was made of memory CD4+ T cells from PBMCs. The subset was: CD45RA-negative fraction. All receptors derive from a man between 18 and 35 years old in good health. Some clones in this sample may be carry-over from other donors' samples.

Points on this clone: Other DNA sequences in this specimen translate into the identical CDR3. The J gene is TRBJ2-7, the V gene TRBV28; no firm D call. Trimming left V 3 bases short and J 3 bases short, with 3 bases between. This CDR3 has 11 amino acids. Germline CDR1 MDHEN, CDR2 SYDVKM. In DNA, the CDR3 is TGTGCCAGCAGTTTGTTCTACGAGCAGTACTTC. Its protein product is CASSLFYEQYF.

The chain combines TRBV14 with TRBJ2-2, with D possibly being TRBD1 or TRBD2 (5 bases each). In germline, CDR1 is SGHDN, CDR2 FVKESK. V was shortened by 4 bases and J by 0 bases, with 18 bases between the two germline ends. The CDR3 is made up of 18 amino acids. In DNA, the CDR3 is TGTGCCAGCAGCCTCCAACTACAGGCGGGCGCGAACACCGGGGAGCTGTTTTTT. Protein sequence: CASSLQLQAGANTGELFF.

The genes are TRBV7-9 and TRBJ2-1; 11 bases agree with TRBD2. This CDR3 contains 15 residues. Germline trimming cut 5 bases from V and 4 bases from J; bases unmatched to any gene: 4. Germline CDR1 is SEHNR and CDR2 is FQNEAQ (reference sequence). The CDR3 bases are TGTGCCAGCAGCACCACTAGCGGGAGTTACAATGAGCAGTTCTTC. Its protein product is CASSTTSGSYNEQFF.

CDR3 sequence: CASSASSGEQFF. DNA of the CDR3: TGCGCCAGCAGTGCTAGCAGTGGTGAGCAGTTCTTC. The chain links TRBV10-1 to TRBJ2-1; D might be TRBD2 (5 bases). The germline V and J ends were trimmed by 4 bases and 9 bases, with 10 bases remaining between them. This CDR3 spans 12 amino acids. Germline loops: CDR1 WNHNN, CDR2 SYGVQD (reference sequence).

The table lists this clone with a count of one. As DNA, the CDR3 is TGTGCCAGCAGCTCTCGACTCCCAGGGACAGGGTTCACCGGGGAGCTGTTTTTT. Encoded protein: CASSSRLPGTGFTGELFF. The chain carries TRBV7-9 and TRBJ2-2, with 9 bases lining up with TRBD1. The J segment lost 4 bases and the V segment lost 4 bases, leaving 13 bases of the junction unmatched. Germline loops: CDR1 SEHNR, CDR2 FQNEAQ (reference sequence). The CDR3 consists of 18 residues.

The chain uses TRBV4-2 and TRBJ2-5; TRBD1 might be the D (6 bases). The CDR3 covers 17 residues. The germline gives CDR1 LGHNA, CDR2 YNFKEQ. The ends were cut back, 0 bases at V and 0 bases at J, with 14 bases in the middle. DNA of the CDR3: TGTGCCAGCAGCCAAGAAGGGCAGGGGCCAGACCAAGAGACCCAGTACTTC. Translating it yields CASSQEGQGPDQETQYF.

This clone was observed once. The gene calls are TRBV6-1 and TRBJ1-5; D ambiguous. V dropped 5 bases and J dropped 9 bases, with 14 bases sitting between them. The CDR3 loop spans 13 amino acids. Looked up from germline, CDR1 is MNHNS and CDR2 is SASEGT. The CDR3 coding sequence is TGTGCCAGCAGTCCCCGGGCCGAAAGGCCCCAGCATTTT. Translating it yields CASSPRAERPQHF.

The V and J genes are TRBV28 and TRBJ2-7; D gene unclear. Deletions cut 5 bases from V and 3 bases from J, with 17 bases between. Germline CDR1 reads MDHEN; CDR2 reads SYDVKM. This CDR3 comprises 15 residues. The CDR3 sequence is CASSEFRISYYEQYF. The DNA for the CDR3 is TGTGCCAGCAGTGAGTTCAGGATCTCATACTACGAGCAGTACTTC.

This clone was seen more than once but under ten times. J is TRBJ1-1 and V is TRBV7-9; the D is unclear. Germline V gene lookup returns CDR1 SEHNR and CDR2 FQNEAQ (reference sequence). This CDR3 is built from 14 residues. V lost 7 bases, J lost 0 bases, and 12 bases lay in between. The DNA for the CDR3 is TGTGCCAGCAACTTGGCAGGTTTGAACACTGAAGCTTTCTTT. This sequence encodes CASNLAGLNTEAFF.

V gene TRBV7-3 combines with J gene TRBJ2-7, with D perhaps matching TRBD2 (5 bases). Germline V gives CDR1 SGHTA, CDR2 FQGTGA. Deletions cut 5 bases from V and 7 bases from J, with 18 bases between. The CDR3 contains 14 residues. As DNA, the CDR3 is TGTGCCAGCAGCCCTTCGACCTCACCGGGGGAGCAGTACTTC. This gives the protein CASSPSTSPGEQYF. Full variable domain (outside the CDR3, taken from reference TRBV7-3 and TRBJ2-7): GAGVSQTPSNKVTEKGKYVELRCDPISGHTALYWYRQSLGQGPEFLIYFQGTGAADDSGLPNDRFFAVRPEGSVSTLKIQRTERGDSAVYLCASSPSTSPGEQYFGPGTRLTVT.

The chain combines TRBV10-3 with TRBJ1-3, with 7 positions matching TRBD1. Looked up from germline, CDR1 is ENHRY and CDR2 is SYGVKD. Trimming at V came to 7 bases and at J to 5 bases, leaving 8 bases not matched to a gene. This CDR3 has 14 residues. The CDR3 nucleotides are TGTGCCATCACACAGGGGTTGAATAGAAACACCATATATTTT. Amino acid sequence: CAITQGLNRNTIYF.

The CDR3 DNA reads as TGCGCCAGCAGCCCGCTGGCGGGAGGGCCTGGAGAGCAGTACTTC. It yields the protein CASSPLAGGPGEQYF. The rearrangement joins TRBV5-1 to TRBJ2-7; TRBD2 matches 9 bases. Germline V gene data show CDR1 as SGHRS and CDR2 as YFSETQ. V lost 4 bases, J lost 7 bases, and 12 bases stayed unmatched. The CDR3 spans 15 residues. The variable domain in full, with the rest retrieved from reference TRBV5-1 and TRBJ2-7, is KAGVTQTPRYLIKTRGQQVTLSCSPISGHRSVSWYQQTPGQGLQFLFEYFSETQRNKGNFPGRFSGRQFSNSRSEMNVSTLELGDSALYLCASSPLAGGPGEQYFGPGTRLTVT.

As concerns this clone: The sample has other DNA sequences that encode this CDR3 too. The rearrangement links TRBV30 to TRBJ2-7; the D gene is possibly TRBD2 (5 bases). CDR3 size: 12 residues. Trimming took off 0 bases at V and 3 bases at J, with 6 bases between the two ends. In germline, CDR1 is GTSNPN, CDR2 SVGIG (reference sequence). CDR3 DNA: TGTGCCTGGAGTGTACGGGGCTACGAGCAGTACTTC. The encoded protein is CAWSVRGYEQYF.

V is TRBV19 and J is TRBJ2-1, with D perhaps TRBD1 (5 bases). V was shortened by 5 bases and J by 6 bases, with 17 bases between the two germline ends. In germline, CDR1 is LNHDA, CDR2 SQIVND (reference sequence). This CDR3 has 15 amino acids. The CDR3 bases are TGTGCCAGTAGTGTAACTGATGCAGGGCTCAATGAGCAGTTCTTC. It translates to CASSVTDAGLNEQFF.

The rearrangement uses TRBV5-1 and TRBJ2-3, with D unresolved. This CDR3 region has 16 residues. CDR1 SGHRS and CDR2 YFSETQ come from the germline V gene. Trimming left V 4 bases short and J 3 bases short, with 18 bases between. In nucleotides, the CDR3 is TGCGCCAGCAGCACCCACCCGGGTCGAGGTACAGATACGCAGTATTTT. Translating it yields CASSTHPGRGTDTQYF.

In regard to this clone: Additional DNA sequences in this sample encode the identical CDR3. The rearrangement joins TRBV11-2 to TRBJ2-3; a possible D gene is TRBD2 (5 bases). This CDR3 comprises 13 residues. Trimming stripped 0 bases from V and 5 bases from J, with 6 bases between. Per the germline V gene, CDR1 is SGHAT and CDR2 is FQNNGV. The CDR3 here is CASSLDRGDTQYF. The DNA of the CDR3 is TGTGCCAGCAGCTTAGATCGGGGAGATACGCAGTATTTT.

This CDR3 reads CASSEPRGANVLTF. DNA of the CDR3: TGTGCCAGCAGTGAGCCCCGGGGGGCCAACGTCCTGACTTTC. The chain joins TRBV6-1 to TRBJ2-6, with D uncertain. The V gene's germline CDR1 is MNHNS and CDR2 SASEGT. The CDR3 totals 14 residues. Trimming stripped 3 bases from V and 4 bases from J, with 7 bases between.

This chain's CDR3 is CASSLQSNEKLFF. In DNA, the CDR3 is TGTGCCAGCTCACTACAAAGCAATGAAAAACTGTTTTTT. The gene calls are TRBV18 and TRBJ1-4; D not certain. Germline V gene sequence: CDR1 KGHSH, CDR2 LQKENI. This CDR3 has 13 amino acids. Trimming shortened V by 4 bases and J by 5 bases, and 8 bases separated the two germline ends.

This clone came up a few times. The DNA for the CDR3 is TGTGCCAGTAAGGCAGGTCCCATGAACACTGAAGCTTTCTTT. Its translation is CASKAGPMNTEAFF. This chain joins TRBV19 and TRBJ1-1; D uncertain. V lost 7 bases, J lost 0 bases, and 12 bases lay in between. Germline V gene lookup returns CDR1 LNHDA and CDR2 SQIVND (reference sequence). The CDR3 is 14 amino acids.

A word on this clone: Since a much larger clone is just one base distant, this may be a read error. The identical CDR3 is also encoded by other nucleotide sequences in the sample. The chain employs TRBV28 and TRBJ1-1; TRBD1 agrees at 8 bases. Germline CDR1 and CDR2: MDHEN and SYDVKM. V lost 2 bases and J lost 3; bases outside the gene matches: 2. CDR3 length: 14 residues. CDR3 sequence (DNA): TGTGCCAGCAGTTTACGACAGGGGTACACTGAAGCTTTCTTT. As protein: CASSLRQGYTEAFF.

This clone was counted a single time. This chain connects TRBV28 to TRBJ2-7, with D tentatively TRBD2 (5 bases). Trimming shortened V by 5 bases and J by 2 bases, and 16 bases separated the two germline ends. Germline loops: CDR1 MDHEN, CDR2 SYDVKM. The CDR3 has 15 residues. CDR3 loop: CASSPMAGQTYEQYF. For the CDR3, the DNA is TGTGCCAGCAGTCCCATGGCGGGTCAGACCTACGAGCAGTACTTC.

This chain uses TRBV25-1 with TRBJ2-3; no firm D call. V was clipped by 4 bases and J by 1 base, with 9 bases between them. The CDR3 has 14 amino acids. Germline CDR1 and CDR2: MGHDK and SYGVNS. The CDR3 DNA sequence: TGTGCCAGCAGTGGCCACGGGCGCACAGATACGCAGTATTTT. Its protein product is CASSGHGRTDTQYF.

The V gene is TRBV7-2, the J gene TRBJ2-7; D could derive from TRBD1 or TRBD2 (7 bases each). Germline V gene lookup returns CDR1 SGHTA and CDR2 FQGNSA. This CDR3 contains 14 residues. V lost 7 bases and J 2 bases, leaving 15 bases between the germline ends. The CDR3 here is CASISGTAPYEQYF. For the CDR3, the DNA is TGTGCCAGCATCAGCGGGACAGCACCCTACGAGCAGTACTTC.

The V gene is TRBV19, the J gene TRBJ2-5; 8 nucleotides agree with TRBD2. Germline V lookup: CDR1 LNHDA, CDR2 SQIVND (reference sequence). The J segment lost 5 bases and the V segment lost 5 bases, leaving 1 base of the junction unmatched. The CDR3 contains 12 residues. CDR3 sequence (DNA): TGTGCCAGTAGTCGGGGGGGCGAGACCCAGTACTTC. Encoded protein: CASSRGGETQYF.

The chain employs TRBV28 and TRBJ2-7; 7 bases are shared with TRBD2. The germline gives CDR1 MDHEN, CDR2 SYDVKM. The CDR3 runs 12 residues. V shed 8 bases and J 4 bases; nucleotides not matched to a gene: 5. The CDR3 coding sequence is TGTGCCAGCGGACTAGGGTCTTACGAGCAGTACTTC. Protein product: CASGLGSYEQYF. The whole variable domain, filled in from reference TRBV28 and TRBJ2-7, reads DVKVTQSSRYLVKRTGEKVFLECVQDMDHENMFWYRQDPGLGLRLIYFSYDVKMKEKGDIPEGYSVSREKKERFSLILESASTNQTSMYLCASGLGSYEQYFGPGTRLTVT.